The rows below give T cell receptor beta chains drawn from one sample of a study of glioma-infiltrating T cells. In TCRdb, the multiplex PCR reads were re-called with MiXCR into one record per CDR3 protein. The sample gives around 100,000 distinct CDR3 sequences, 25% to 35% of which show up once; around 40% is in the top ten. The specimen sequenced was glioma tissue, nonneoplastic brain tissue, or PBMCs (not recorded which). These receptors all come from a human donor with low-grade glioma or glioblastoma, undergoing nonglioma brain surgery, or in good health (not recorded which). CDR3s include the opening cysteine and the closing phenylalanine or tryptophan. The D gene is left open where the match is weak. Size is omitted from some rows. Given values are once, few, many or a class for expanded clones.

TRBV27	-	TRBJ2-3	TRBD1	CASSLGTGGIDTQYF	TGTGCCAGCAGTTTGGGGACAGGGGGGATAGATACGCAGTATTTT
TRBV27	many	TRBJ2-2	-	CASSFGQTNTGELFF	TGTGCCAGCAGTTTCGGACAGACGAACACCGGGGAGCTGTTTTTT
TRBV6-2/TRBV6-3	-	TRBJ1-5	-	CASTPSRDNQPQHF	TGTGCCAGCACCCCATCGAGGGACAATCAGCCCCAGCATTTT
TRBV30	-	TRBJ2-1	-	CAWSVQRARASYNEQFF	TGTGCCTGGAGTGTACAGCGGGCGAGAGCGTCCTACAATGAGCAGTTCTTC
TRBV4-1	few	TRBJ1-1	-	CASSQDWGDTEAFF	TGCGCCAGCAGCCAAGATTGGGGCGACACTGAAGCTTTCTTT
TRBV6-1	many	TRBJ2-5	-	CVTRHPIQETQYF	TGTGTTACCCGGCACCCGATCCAAGAGACCCAGTACTTC
TRBV11-2	-	TRBJ1-5	TRBD1	CASSSGQVDQPQHF	TGTGCCAGCAGCTCGGGACAGGTGGATCAGCCCCAGCATTTT
TRBV6-2/TRBV6-3	many	TRBJ2-3	-	CASSYITDTQYF	TGTGCCAGCAGTTACATCACAGATACGCAGTATTTT
TRBV2	many	TRBJ1-4	-	CASRWTDATNEKLFF	TGTGCCAGCCGTTGGACAGATGCAACTAATGAAAAACTGTTTTTT
TRBV3-1	-	TRBJ2-5	-	CASSHVGRVETQYF	TGTGCCAGCAGCCACGTAGGCAGGGTAGAGACCCAGTACTTC
TRBV27	many	TRBJ2-6	-	CASSLSSGANVLTF	TGTGCCAGCAGTCTTAGCTCTGGGGCCAACGTCCTGACTTTC
TRBV12-3/TRBV12-4	many	TRBJ1-5	-	CASSFLGGGTYSNQPQHF	TGTGCCAGCAGTTTCTTGGGTGGGGGAACTTATAGCAATCAGCCCCAGCATTTT
TRBV7-2	many	TRBJ2-1	-	CASSLGLLSDEQFF	TGTGCCAGCAGCTTAGGCTTACTCTCCGATGAGCAGTTCTTC
TRBV2	-	TRBJ2-6	-	CASKIRRTATAGANVLTF	TGTGCCAGTAAAATCCGACGAACTGCTACGGCTGGGGCCAACGTCCTGACTTTC
TRBV20-1	many	TRBJ2-5	-	CSAVPTPSPGGETQYF	TGCAGTGCTGTCCCCACCCCAAGCCCCGGGGGAGAGACCCAGTACTTC
TRBV29-1	many	TRBJ2-3	-	CSALIFADTQYF	TGCAGCGCCCTAATCTTCGCTGATACGCAGTATTTT
TRBV5-6	few	TRBJ1-1	TRBD1	CASSQDRGIEAFF	TGTGCCAGCAGCCAAGACAGGGGAATTGAAGCTTTCTTT
TRBV19	few	TRBJ2-3	-	CASSIDPHKGAGSTDTQYF	TGTGCCAGTAGTATAGACCCCCATAAGGGGGCGGGGAGCACAGATACGCAGTATTTT
TRBV12-3/TRBV12-4	-	TRBJ2-7	TRBD1	CASNPGQGSNEQYF	TGTGCCAGCAATCCGGGACAGGGTAGCAACGAGCAGTACTTC
TRBV6-2/TRBV6-3	many	TRBJ2-5	-	CASSYEDSRETQYF	TGTGCCAGCAGTTATGAGGACTCGAGAGAGACCCAGTACTTC
TRBV30	-	TRBJ2-4	-	CAWSVNGGNIQYF	TGTGCCTGGAGTGTAAACGGGGGAAACATTCAGTACTTC
TRBV5-5	few	TRBJ1-1	-	CASSFLQGTSTEAFF	TGTGCCAGCAGCTTCCTCCAGGGAACGAGCACTGAAGCTTTCTTT
TRBV3-1	-	TRBJ2-5	-	CASSPPWGRTYFQETKYF	TGTGCCAGCAGCCCCCCATGGGGGAGGACGTACTTCCAAGAGACCAAGTACTTC
TRBV5-8	-	TRBJ2-7	-	CASIPLGIGYDEQYF	TGTGCCAGCATCCCCCTTGGAATAGGGTACGACGAGCAGTACTTC
TRBV18	-	TRBJ2-6	TRBD1	CASSPGTESSGANVLTF	TGTGCCAGCTCACCGGGGACAGAGAGCTCTGGGGCCAACGTCCTGACTTTC
TRBV5-1	many	TRBJ2-7	-	CASSFSEEQYF	TGCGCCAGCAGCTTCAGTGAGGAGCAGTACTTC
TRBV6-1	many	TRBJ2-1	-	CASRPPGLTYNEQFF	TGTGCCAGCAGACCGCCCGGGCTCACCTACAATGAGCAGTTCTTC
TRBV7-9	-	TRBJ1-5	-	CASSPDVGTRNQPQHF	TGTGCCAGCAGTCCAGACGTCGGGACTCGGAATCAGCCCCAGCATTTT
TRBV6-1	many	TRBJ2-1	TRBD1	CASSLYPGQGNNEQFF	TGTGCCAGCTCCCTTTATCCGGGACAGGGCAACAATGAGCAGTTCTTC
TRBV18	many	TRBJ1-2	-	CASSPLTGTYGYTF	TGTGCCAGCTCACCCCTAACAGGGACATATGGCTACACCTTC
TRBV19	few	TRBJ1-1	TRBD1	CASSIVRGQGGTEAFF	TGTGCCAGTAGTATAGTTAGGGGACAGGGGGGCACTGAAGCTTTCTTT
TRBV20-1	-	TRBJ2-4	-	CSDPRGAKNIQYF	TGCAGCGATCCTAGAGGGGCCAAAAACATTCAGTACTTC
TRBV20-1	many	TRBJ2-7	-	CSARGSTYEQYF	TGCAGTGCTAGAGGGTCCACCTACGAGCAGTACTTC
TRBV28	-	TRBJ2-5	-	CASSSPGGGLGTQYF	TGTGCCAGCAGTTCCCCTGGGGGGGGCCTCGGGACCCAGTACTTC
TRBV6-2/TRBV6-3	-	TRBJ2-6	-	CASGLGQYNSGANVLTF	TGTGCCAGCGGTTTAGGACAGTACAACTCTGGGGCCAACGTCCTGACTTTC
TRBV6-1	many	TRBJ2-3	TRBD2	CASSYAGLPTDTQYF	TGTGCCAGCAGTTACGCGGGACTACCCACAGATACGCAGTATTTT
TRBV6-6	many	TRBJ1-6	-	CASSYSTSGFSYNSPLHF	TGTGCCAGCAGTTACTCGACGAGCGGATTCTCCTATAATTCACCCCTCCACTTT
TRBV27	-	TRBJ1-5	TRBD1	CASSPGQGENQPQHF	TGTGCCAGCAGTCCGGGACAGGGAGAAAATCAGCCCCAGCATTTT
TRBV24-1	-	TRBJ2-2	-	CATSDTRGGPTGELFF	TGTGCCACCAGTGATACGAGGGGGGGGCCGACCGGGGAGCTGTTTTTT
TRBV12-3/TRBV12-4	many	TRBJ2-3	-	CASSLQRSTDTQYF	TGTGCCAGCAGTCTTCAACGGAGCACAGATACGCAGTATTTT
TRBV7-8	-	TRBJ1-1	-	CASSLKVEGYTEAFF	TGTGCCAGCAGCTTAAAGGTGGAGGGCTACACTGAAGCTTTCTTT
TRBV7-2	-	TRBJ2-5	-	CASSLGRMPHETQYF	TGTGCCAGCAGCTTAGGTCGGATGCCCCATGAGACCCAGTACTTC
TRBV20-1	many	TRBJ1-6	-	CSAVSSYNSPLHF	TGCAGTGCTGTTAGCTCCTATAATTCACCCCTCCACTTT
TRBV12-3/TRBV12-4	-	TRBJ1-2	-	CASSLGGAGGYTF	TGTGCCAGCAGTTTGGGGGGGGCAGGAGGCTACACCTTC
TRBV6-1	many	TRBJ1-1	-	CASSKTGPEAFF	TGTGCCAGCAGTAAGACAGGACCTGAAGCTTTCTTT
TRBV4-1	-	TRBJ2-1	-	CASSITVLELDEQFF	TGCGCCAGCAGTATTACGGTACTAGAACTAGATGAGCAGTTCTTC
TRBV7-2	many	TRBJ2-1	-	CASSLVHNEQFF	TGTGCCAGCAGCTTAGTGCACAATGAGCAGTTCTTC
TRBV2	many	TRBJ2-7	-	CASRATVGESEQYF	TGTGCCAGCAGGGCTACGGTGGGTGAAAGCGAGCAGTACTTC
TRBV6-1	many	TRBJ1-2	-	CASKRLSNYGYTF	TGTGCCAGCAAAAGGCTCAGCAACTATGGCTACACCTTC
TRBV15	many	TRBJ2-3	-	CATSRVPLDTQYF	TGTGCCACCAGCAGAGTACCCCTCGACACGCAGTATTTT
TRBV7-9	few	TRBJ1-2	-	CASSLAGGGGDGYTF	TGTGCCAGCAGCTTAGCAGGTGGGGGGGGCGATGGCTACACCTTC
TRBV27	many	TRBJ2-2	-	CASGQSGTNTGELFF	TGTGCCAGCGGACAATCCGGGACCAACACCGGGGAGCTGTTTTTT
TRBV19	-	TRBJ2-3	-	CASSPSGRPDTQYF	TGTGCCAGTAGCCCTTCAGGGCGGCCAGATACGCAGTATTTT
TRBV20-1	many	TRBJ2-7	-	CSAVPGPLGMEQYF	TGCAGTGCGGTCCCGGGACCCTTAGGAATGGAGCAGTACTTC
TRBV27	many	TRBJ1-1	-	CASSPGTDLEAFF	TGTGCCAGCAGCCCGGGGACCGACTTAGAGGCTTTCTTT
TRBV19	once	TRBJ1-2	-	CASSIPDSWSEKYGYTF	TGTGCCAGTAGTATACCCGACAGCTGGAGTGAGAAATATGGCTACACCTTC
TRBV2	many	TRBJ2-3	TRBD2	CASAGAGGGDTQYF	TGTGCCAGCGCAGGAGCGGGGGGCGGAGATACGCAGTATTTT